The source of this TCR beta chain is a study of CD8+ T cells in alopecia areata. Looking at the study overall: The tofacitinib course ran for 6 to 18 months and was followed by 6 months off drug. Study-level results: More clonal than normal scalp was lesional scalp, particularly alopecia totalis/universalis.

Germline loops: CDR1 LGHNA, CDR2 YNFKEQ. Deletions cut 0 bases from V and 8 bases from J, with 10 bases between. CDR3 length equals 13 residues. Points on this clone: What it binds is not known.

From alopecia areata patients, lesional scalp punch biopsies and peripheral blood were collected. Sequencing templates came from extracted RNA that was reverse transcribed into cDNA. Clones were sequenced by immunoSEQ multiplex PCR, and TCRdb holds only the in-frame ones, with some missing. The sample carries 100,000 to 150,000 clones, 45% to 65% recorded once. The sample here was CD4+ T cells sorted from blood, taken at week 0. The rearrangement uses TRBV4-2 and TRBJ1-2; no firm D call. The clonotype originates from a human donor with alopecia areata. The CDR3 nucleotides read TGTGCCAGCAGCCAAGATGGGTCGGTGGGCTACACCTTC. Translated, it gives CASSQDGSVGYTF.